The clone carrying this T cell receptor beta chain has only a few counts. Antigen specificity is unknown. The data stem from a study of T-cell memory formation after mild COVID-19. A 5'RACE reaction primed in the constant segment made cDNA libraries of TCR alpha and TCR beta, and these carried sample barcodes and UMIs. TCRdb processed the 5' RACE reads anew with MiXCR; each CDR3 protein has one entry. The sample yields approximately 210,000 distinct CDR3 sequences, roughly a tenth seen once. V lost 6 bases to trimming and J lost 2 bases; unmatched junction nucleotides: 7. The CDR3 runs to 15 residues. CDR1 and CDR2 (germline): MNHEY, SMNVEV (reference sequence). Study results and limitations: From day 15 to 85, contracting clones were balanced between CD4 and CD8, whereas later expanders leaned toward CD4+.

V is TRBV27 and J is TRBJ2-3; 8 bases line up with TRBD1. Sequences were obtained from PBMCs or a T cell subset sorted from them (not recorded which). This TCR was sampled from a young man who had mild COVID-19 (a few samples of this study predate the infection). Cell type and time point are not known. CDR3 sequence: CASRTKTGATDTQYF. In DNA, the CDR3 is TGTGCCAGCAGAACCAAGACAGGGGCCACAGATACGCAGTATTTT.